This TCR beta chain was identified in a study of blood T cell repertoires in COVID-19. Study at large: Recovered Cohort 3 donors showed two negative PCRs, clearance, or symptom resolution.

As originally analysed: Reference gene primer amplification yielded estimated nucleated cell counts. Clones were read by immunoSEQ multiplex PCR, and TCRdb kept only the in-frame ones, dropping some. V, J and clone size reflect that table, while D and trimming were determined from the DNA. This repertoire shows 200,000 or so clones, roughly 84% found once; its top ten account for approximately 7.3%. Cohorts were assigned according to the clinical history that participants reported. Trimming stripped 1 base from V and 3 bases from J, with 16 bases between. The CDR3 extends over 16 amino acids. Looked up from germline, CDR1 is LGHNA and CDR2 is YSLEER.

The rearrangement joins TRBV4-3 to TRBJ2-7; a weak D match, TRBD2 (6 bases). The sequencing sample was made of PBMCs or T cells enriched from blood (not recorded which). The sequence was obtained from a man between 25 and 39 years old in a cohort exposed to, infected with or recovered from COVID-19 (not recorded which). The CDR3 DNA reads as TGCGCCAGCAGCCAAGCGGTCCGGGACTCAGACTACGAGCAGTACTTC. Protein product: CASSQAVRDSDYEQYF.